The clone carrying this T cell receptor (beta chain) appeared once. Its antigen is unknown. These data originate in a study of T cells in narcolepsy. Findings and caveats of the study: Comparing one patient's CSF and blood CD4+ clonotypes highlighted HCRT- and TRIB2-specific autoreactive clonotypes.

This table comes from immunoSEQ multiplex PCR, and its TCRdb copy is limited to in-frame clones, with some not included. The data contain tens of thousands of clones, 85% to 90% of them singletons. Germline assignment: CDR1 SGDLS and CDR2 YYNGEE. CDR3 length: 17 amino acids. Trimming left V 0 bases short and J 2 bases short, with 14 bases between. The chain is built from TRBV9 and TRBJ2-2, with D maybe TRBD2 (5 bases). The origin of this receptor is a human donor with narcolepsy. The material sequenced was CD45RA- memory CD4+ T cells from PBMCs. The CDR3 nucleotides are TGTGCCAGCAGCGTAGAACGAAGCGGCTCTAACACCGGGGAGCTGTTTTTT. Protein sequence: CASSVERSGSNTGELFF.